Below, 13 T cell receptor beta chains from the same sample are listed, as sequenced in a study of T-cell memory formation after mild COVID-19. From the 5' RACE reads, TCRdb called clonotypes with MiXCR, one entry per CDR3 protein. This sample carries about 60,000 distinct CDR3 sequences, 12% of them seen once, and the ten largest clones take around 25%. Sequencing input: PBMCs or a T cell subset sorted from them (not recorded which). These receptors all stem from a man aged 18 to 30 who had mild COVID-19 (a few samples of this study predate the infection). Cell type and time point are not known.

The genes are TRBV5-1 and TRBJ2-3, with 9 nucleotides matching TRBD2. This CDR3 is 17 amino acids long. CDR1 is SGHRS and CDR2 is YFSETQ in the germline V gene. V shed 1 base and J 3 bases; nucleotides not matched to a gene: 9. The CDR3 sequence is CASSLTASGEPTDTQYF. The DNA of the CDR3 is TGCGCCAGCAGCTTGACTGCTAGCGGGGAACCAACAGATACGCAGTATTTT.

This clonotype is judged medium-sized (0.01 to 0.1%). The genes are TRBV6-2 or TRBV6-3 and TRBJ2-1; D might be TRBD1 or TRBD2, each matching 6 bases. The CDR3 covers 12 residues. V was shortened by 4 bases and J by 9 bases, with 10 bases between the two germline ends. CDR1 and CDR2 from the germline V gene are MNHEY and SVGEGT. The CDR3 nucleotides read TGTGCCAGCAGTTTATGGGGGGCTGAGCAGTTCTTC. Translation: CASSLWGAEQFF.

J is TRBJ1-5 and V is TRBV10-3, with D unclear. Germline CDR1 ENHRY, CDR2 SYGVKD. The CDR3 loop spans 16 amino acids. V was cut by 0 bases and J by 3 bases, with 12 bases left in between. DNA of the CDR3: TGTGCCATCAGTGAGTCGAACGCCGGGGTCAATCAGCCCCAGCATTTT. It encodes CAISESNAGVNQPQHF.

The genes are TRBV4-3 and TRBJ1-1; 7 bases map to TRBD1. The CDR3 sequence is 15 residues long. The V gene's germline CDR1 is LGHNA and CDR2 YSLEER. J lost 11 bases, V lost 0 bases, and 12 bases had no gene match. The CDR3 DNA follows: TGCGCCAGCAGCCAAGAAATGGAGGGGGCGAGTCCGGCTTTCTTT. Translating it yields CASSQEMEGASPAFF.

CDR3 residues: CATSSGPGQGLHEQYF. The CDR3 nucleotides read TGTGCCACCAGCAGTGGACCGGGACAGGGGCTCCACGAGCAGTACTTC. The chain combines TRBV15 with TRBJ2-7; TRBD1 agrees at 10 bases. Unmatched junction bases numbered 10, after V lost 3 bases and J lost 5 bases. Germline loops: CDR1 LNHNV, CDR2 YYDKDF (reference sequence). The CDR3 has 16 residues.

V usage is TRBV19 and J usage is TRBJ1-4, with D tentatively TRBD1 (5 bases). CDR1 and CDR2 from the germline V gene are LNHDA and SQIVND (reference sequence). The CDR3 length is 14 residues. V lost 4 bases to trimming and J lost 6 bases, with 12 bases between them. CDR3 amino acids: CASSKRQYHEKLFF. The CDR3 bases are TGTGCCAGTAGTAAGAGACAGTACCATGAAAAACTGTTTTTT.

The chain joins TRBV28 to TRBJ2-7, with D possibly being TRBD1 or TRBD2 (5 bases each). The germline gives CDR1 MDHEN, CDR2 SYDVKM. The CDR3 consists of 13 residues. V was clipped by 9 bases and J by 5 bases, with 17 bases between them. The CDR3 loop reads CASRDATIDEQYV. CDR3 DNA: TGTGCCAGTAGGGACGCCACTATTGACGAGCAGTACGTC.

This clonotype was counted ten times or more. The chain combines TRBV6-2 or TRBV6-3 with TRBJ1-2; 9 bases line up with TRBD1. The ends lost 2 bases at V and 8 bases at J; junction bases unmatched: 3. CDR1 is MNHEY, CDR2 SVGEGT, per germline. The CDR3 is made up of 13 amino acids. The CDR3, as DNA: TGTGCCAGCAGTTACCGGACAGGGGAAGGCTACACCTTC. This sequence encodes CASSYRTGEGYTF.

V is TRBV4-3 and J is TRBJ1-1; D not resolved. Germline V gives CDR1 LGHNA, CDR2 YSLEER. V was trimmed by 0 bases and J by 1 base, leaving 6 bases between them. CDR3 size: 14 residues. This CDR3 is CASSQDMGNTEAFF. The CDR3 DNA reads TGCGCCAGCAGCCAAGATATGGGGAACACTGAAGCTTTCTTT.

The chain is built from TRBV6-5 and TRBJ2-7; perhaps TRBD1 as D (6 bases). V shed 2 bases and J shed 4 bases, with 21 bases lying between them. The CDR3 has 17 residues. Germline loops: CDR1 MNHEY, CDR2 SVGAGI. CDR3 nucleotides: TGTGCCAGCAGTTACGGGAACCCGGACAGTTGGGGTTACGAGCAGTACTTC. It codes for CASSYGNPDSWGYEQYF.

V and J are TRBV7-2 and TRBJ1-3, with a possible D match to TRBD1 (6 bases). The ends were cut back, 5 bases at V and 2 bases at J, with 13 bases in the middle. This CDR3 has 15 amino acids. From germline, CDR1 is SGHTA and CDR2 FQGNSA. This CDR3 reads CASSPQGMTGNTIYF. The DNA for the CDR3 is TGTGCCAGCAGCCCCCAGGGGATGACTGGAAACACCATATATTTT.

The gene calls are TRBV12-3 or TRBV12-4 and TRBJ2-5, with D perhaps TRBD2 (6 bases). V was cut by 7 bases and J by 7 bases, with 22 bases left in between. This CDR3 contains 15 residues. The DNA of the CDR3 is TGTGCCAGCACCGAACTCCGGGACTCTCCGGGGACCCAGTACTTC. Amino acids: CASTELRDSPGTQYF.

The J gene is TRBJ1-2, the V gene TRBV6-6; the match to TRBD1 covers 9 bases. The V and J ends lost 2 bases and 2 bases, in that order; junction bases with no gene match: 6. This CDR3 is built from 16 residues. The germline CDR1 and CDR2 sequences are MNHNY and SVGAGI (reference sequence). The CDR3 region is CASSYRGQGSNYGYTF. For the CDR3, the DNA is TGTGCCAGCAGTTACAGGGGACAGGGATCCAACTATGGCTACACCTTC.